The clone carrying this TCR beta chain was picked up a small number of times. As yet, its antigen is unknown. Trimming took 4 bases from V and 1 from J; bases not matched to a gene: 4. The V gene's germline CDR1 is SGHVS and CDR2 FNYEAQ. The CDR3 contains 15 residues. This sample stems from a study of beta chain features in type 1 diabetes. Expressed TCRB transcripts were sequenced because the isolated RNA had all been reverse transcribed beforehand. The repertoire was sequenced with immunoSEQ multiplex PCR; TCRdb's copy has only in-frame clones and lacks some. Of hundreds of thousands of clones listed, roughly 13% are singletons. Every sorted population was more than 98% pure. Study results and caveats: Cells with high TCR expression could be over-represented when cDNA is sequenced. A moderate, significant TCRB CDR3 shortening appeared in type 1 diabetes across four CD4+ subsets. Researchers could not determine here whether HLA type influences TCRB rearrangement. The study found that naive, central memory and Treg TCRB repertoires appeared more similar in patients than in healthy donors.

The V and J genes are TRBV7-6 and TRBJ1-5, with 7 bases fitting TRBD1. This TCR was recovered from a man between 18 and 29 years old with type 1 diabetes. Sequenced material: naive CD4+ T cells from blood. In nucleotides, the CDR3 is TGTGCCAGCAGCTACCAGACAGGGAGCAATCAGCCCCAGCATTTT. It yields the protein CASSYQTGSNQPQHF. Together with reference TRBV7-6 and TRBJ1-5, the CDR3 gives the full variable domain: GAGVSQSPRYKVTKRGQDVALRCDPISGHVSLYWYRQALGQGPEFLTYFNYEAQQDKSGLPNDRFSAERPEGSISTLTIQRTEQRDSAMYRCASSYQTGSNQPQHFGDGTRLSIL.